This TCR beta chain emerged from a study of cytomegalovirus exposure and HLA in healthy donors. About the research overall: Drawn from HLA-typed donors, some 80 million unique TCRs were held in an early data release. General study points: A later analysis reportedly found that, within productive TCRs, an Asian-associated ancestry cluster had fewer N-insertions than the mean observed across the roughly 730 donors.

This CDR3 region has 13 residues. Trimming cost V 0 bases and J 6 bases, with 6 bases left between them. The germline V gene has CDR1 MGHRA and CDR2 YSYEKL. At the time of sampling, donors were nominally healthy, though unrecorded immune exposures were likely. For this clone: Its cognate antigen is unknown.

The PCR made use of 60 Vbeta and 13 Jbeta primers. Profiling relied on immunoSEQ multiplex PCR, and the TCRdb table lists in-frame clones only, not all of them. Among 100,000 to 150,000 clones listed, about 80% were seen once. Sequenced material: PBMCs. V usage is TRBV4-1 and J usage is TRBJ1-5; no reliable D call. The sequence was obtained from a boy aged 2 to 9 in good health and CMV-seronegative. The CDR3 nucleotides are TGCGCCAGCAGCCAAGATAACGGTCAGCCCCAGCATTTT. The encoded protein is CASSQDNGQPQHF.